This T cell receptor beta chain was captured by sequencing in a study of OX40 agonist ivuxolimab in advanced cancers. Study background: Ivuxolimab, an antibody acting as an agonist of OX40 (CD134), was used to treat patients. At doses from 0.01 to 10 mg/kg, patients were given intravenous ivuxolimab every 2 weeks.

Repertoires were generated with immunoSEQ multiplex PCR, while TCRdb's copy carries only in-frame clones and drops some. Of about 38,000 clones in the sample, roughly 80% were seen once. The CDR3 is 14 residues long. Trimming removed 5 bases from V and 5 bases from J; junction bases left unmatched: 7. Germline-derived CDR1 and CDR2 are SGHRS and YFSETQ. The sequence derives from an adult with an advanced solid tumor such as melanoma, head and neck, liver or kidney cancer. This sample comprised CD4+ or CD8+ T cells sorted from blood, obtained in a trial of the OX40 agonist ivuxolimab. J is TRBJ1-5 and V is TRBV5-1, with 7 bases fitting TRBD1. The CDR3 coding sequence is TGCGCCAGCAGGGCCGGGACAGCTGATCAGCCCCAGCATTTT. Amino acid sequence: CASRAGTADQPQHF. Looking up the rest from reference TRBV5-1 and TRBJ1-5 gives the full variable domain: KAGVTQTPRYLIKTRGQQVTLSCSPISGHRSVSWYQQTPGQGLQFLFEYFSETQRNKGNFPGRFSGRQFSNSRSEMNVSTLELGDSALYLCASRAGTADQPQHFGDGTRLSIL.